These 13 T cell receptor beta chains originate from one sample sequenced in a study of control samples from healthy donors and cancer patients. Here immunoSEQ multiplex PCR was the method, and the copy in TCRdb shows in-frame clones only, minus some. The profile shows about 140,000 clones, roughly 92% of them singletons. Sequenced: blood. Receptors were obtained from a man aged 25-40 years in good health.

The chain carries TRBV9 and TRBJ1-2; D call uncertain. The CDR3 covers 14 residues. V lost 0 bases to trimming and J lost 11 bases, with 17 bases between them. CDR1 and CDR2 from the germline V gene are SGDLS and YYNGEE. CDR3 sequence (DNA): TGTGCCAGCAGCGTAGGGGTGAATTCTATGCGTTACACCTTC. This sequence encodes CASSVGVNSMRYTF.

The J gene is TRBJ1-2, the V gene TRBV29-1; the D is unclear. The V gene's germline CDR1 is SQVTM and CDR2 ANQGSEA. CDR3 length: 12 residues. V lost 0 bases and J lost 6, with 8 bases in between. The CDR3 sequence is CSVEDRQDGYTF. CDR3 sequence (DNA): TGCAGCGTTGAAGATCGCCAGGATGGCTACACCTTC. The full variable domain, in which reference TRBV29-1 and TRBJ1-2 provide the parts outside the CDR3, is SAVISQKPSRDICQRGTSLTIQCQVDSQVTMMFWYRQQPGQSLTLIATANQGSEATYESGFVIDKFPISRPNLTFSTLTVSNMSPEDSSIYLCSVEDRQDGYTFGSGTRLTVV.

The CDR3 nucleotides read TGTGCCAGCAGATACCAGGGAGAGGCCGGGGAGCTGTTTTTT. Translating gives CASRYQGEAGELFF. J is TRBJ2-2 and V is TRBV6-4; D possibly uses TRBD1 or TRBD2 (5 bases each). The CDR3 extends over 14 amino acids. Germline V lookup: CDR1 MRHNA, CDR2 SNTAGT. Deletions cut 6 bases from V and 6 bases from J, with 14 bases between.

The chain recombines TRBV4-1 with TRBJ2-7; perhaps TRBD1 as D (6 bases). From germline, CDR1 is MGHRA and CDR2 YSYEKL. CDR3 length equals 13 residues. The V gene lost 2 bases and the J gene lost 3 bases, with 8 bases spanning the gap. The CDR3 is CASSQTQGYEQYF. CDR3 bases: TGCGCCAGCAGCCAAACACAGGGCTACGAGCAGTACTTC.

The genes are TRBV28 and TRBJ1-2; D is ambiguous. Germline CDR1 is MDHEN and CDR2 is SYDVKM. The CDR3 spans 15 residues. Trimming pared 3 bases from V and 8 bases from J, leaving 19 bases between. The CDR3 spells CASSLGRAVVEGYTF. The CDR3 bases are TGTGCCAGCAGTTTGGGCAGAGCCGTGGTGGAGGGCTACACCTTC.

This clone was seen once. The chain combines TRBV9 with TRBJ2-7; TRBD2 is a possible D gene (6 bases). The CDR3 spans 15 residues. Trimming took off 0 bases at V and 2 bases at J, with 12 bases between the two ends. Germline lookup yields CDR1 SGDLS and CDR2 YYNGEE. The CDR3 DNA follows: TGTGCCAGCAGCGTAGCTTGGGGACTCGCCTACGAGCAGTACTTC. Translation gives CASSVAWGLAYEQYF.

This rearrangement joins TRBV27 to TRBJ1-6, with 8 positions matching TRBD1. J gave up 3 bases and V 5 bases, and 15 bases lay outside the gene matches. Germline lookup yields CDR1 MNHEY and CDR2 SMNVEV (reference sequence). The CDR3 sequence is 19 residues long. CDR3 coding DNA: TGTGCCAGCAGTACACATAATCGACAGGGGCGGGGCTATAATTCACCCCTCCACTTT. As protein: CASSTHNRQGRGYNSPLHF.

The chain uses TRBV7-2 and TRBJ1-3; D unresolved. The germline gives CDR1 SGHTA, CDR2 FQGNSA. V gave up 5 bases and J gave up 1 base, with 15 bases separating them. This CDR3 comprises 16 residues. CDR3 coding DNA: TGTGCCAGCAGCCTCAGGACGGGGAGATCTGGAAACACCATATATTTT. It is translated as CASSLRTGRSGNTIYF. The full variable domain, in which reference TRBV7-2 and TRBJ1-3 provide the parts outside the CDR3, is GAGVSQSPSNKVTEKGKDVELRCDPISGHTALYWYRQSLGQGLEFLIYFQGNSAPDKSGLPSDRFSAERTGGSVSTLTIQRTQQEDSAVYLCASSLRTGRSGNTIYFGEGSWLTVV.

The V call is TRBV7-2, the J call TRBJ2-3; D is possibly TRBD1 (5 bases). Germline V gene data show CDR1 as SGHTA and CDR2 as FQGNSA. V was shortened by 5 bases and J by 1 base, with 13 bases between the two germline ends. CDR3 length equals 15 residues. CDR3 in amino acids: CASSPDSLGTDTQYF. CDR3 in DNA: TGTGCCAGCAGCCCTGACAGCTTGGGCACAGATACGCAGTATTTT.

The chain has TRBV9 and TRBJ2-1; 10 nucleotides align to TRBD2. Germline V gives CDR1 SGDLS, CDR2 YYNGEE. J was trimmed by 8 bases and V by 1 base; bases with no gene match: 6. The CDR3 covers 15 residues. In DNA, the CDR3 is TGTGCCAGCAGCGTAATCCCTAGCGGGAGTGATGAGCAGTTCTTC. Its protein product is CASSVIPSGSDEQFF.

The chain is built from TRBV7-8 and TRBJ2-7; perhaps TRBD1 as D (5 bases). From germline, CDR1 is SGHVS and CDR2 FQNEAQ. Trimming took 3 bases from V and 3 from J, leaving 12 bases between them. There are 14 residues in the CDR3. CDR3 DNA: TGTGCCAGCAGCTTGGGGCGGAACCTCTACGAGCAGTACTTC. Its translation: CASSLGRNLYEQYF. Looking up the rest from reference TRBV7-8 and TRBJ2-7 gives the full variable domain: GAGVSQSPRYKVAKRGQDVALRCDPISGHVSLFWYQQALGQGPEFLTYFQNEAQLDKSGLPSDRFFAERPEGSVSTLKIQRTQQEDSAVYLCASSLGRNLYEQYFGPGTRLTVT.

The genes are TRBV11-3 and TRBJ2-5; D unresolved. The CDR3 is made up of 13 amino acids. Germline V gene sequence: CDR1 SGHNT, CDR2 YENEEA. V lost 7 bases and J 2 bases, leaving 11 bases between the germline ends. The CDR3 bases are TGTGCCAGCACCCCGCCGGGTCAAGAGACCCAGTACTTC. This sequence encodes CASTPPGQETQYF.

The gene calls are TRBV9 and TRBJ2-5; no clear D gene. This CDR3 region has 15 residues. Germline V gene lookup returns CDR1 SGDLS and CDR2 YYNGEE. V lost 0 bases and J 0 bases, leaving 9 bases between the germline ends. This CDR3 is CASSVGRTYQETQYF. The CDR3 region has the DNA TGTGCCAGCAGCGTAGGGCGGACGTACCAAGAGACCCAGTACTTC. The full variable domain, completed using reference TRBV9 and TRBJ2-5, is DSGVTQTPKHLITATGQRVTLRCSPRSGDLSVYWYQQSLDQGLQFLIQYYNGEERAKGNILERFSAQQFPDLHSELNLSSLELGDSALYFCASSVGRTYQETQYFGPGTRLLVL.